This is a list of T cell receptor beta chains from one sample in a study of cytomegalovirus exposure and HLA in healthy donors. Data came from immunoSEQ multiplex PCR; TCRdb stores just in-frame clones and leaves some out. Here the sample table reports some 200,000 clones. Sequences were obtained from PBMCs. The receptors here all came from a boy younger than 18 in good health and CMV-seronegative. Both conserved end residues are part of each CDR3. Fields, in order: D gene, V gene, J gene, CDR3 DNA, CDR3 protein. D genes are given only for firm matches.

>-|TRBV12-5|TRBJ2-2
TGTGCTAGTCACCATATGACACCTACCCTTTTCACCGGGGAGCTGTTTTTT
CASHHMTPTLFTGELFF
>TRBD1|TRBV5-6|TRBJ2-7
TGTGCCAGCAGCCTGGGAGGGACAGGGGTCCCCGAGCAGTACTTC
CASSLGGTGVPEQYF
>-|TRBV5-4|TRBJ2-1
TGTGCCAGCAGCTTGGGAGGGCTGGGCTACAATGAGCAGTTCTTC
CASSLGGLGYNEQFF
>TRBD1|TRBV4-1|TRBJ2-7
TGCGCCAGCAGCCAAGTTACGGGACAGGGATCCTACGAGCAGTACTTC
CASSQVTGQGSYEQYF
>-|TRBV2|TRBJ1-1
TGTGCCAGCAGTTCCGACAGCACTGAAGCTTTCTTT
CASSSDSTEAFF
>TRBD1|TRBV6-5|TRBJ1-2
TGTGCCAGCGGAAAACCAGGGACAGGGGGTGGCGGCTACACCTTC
CASGKPGTGGGGYTF
>-|TRBV7-9|TRBJ2-7
TGTGCCAGCGGTCCTGTGGACACCTTCTACGAGCAGTACTTC
CASGPVDTFYEQYF
>-|TRBV5-4|TRBJ2-5
TGTGCCAGCAGCTTGGGGACAGTAGAGACCCAGTACTTC
CASSLGTVETQYF
>-|TRBV9|TRBJ1-2
TGTGCCAGCAGCGCCGGGGGGGGCTACACCTTC
CASSAGGGYTF
>TRBD2|TRBV18|TRBJ2-7
TGTGCCAGCTCACTTTTGGGACTAGCGGGCGACGAGCAGTACTTC
CASSLLGLAGDEQYF
>-|TRBV5-5|TRBJ2-5
TGTGCCAGCAGCTTGGAGGAGCGGGCTAGGGAGACCCAGTACTTC
CASSLEERARETQYF
>-|TRBV6-1|TRBJ1-5
TGTGCCAGCAGTTTCGGATTGAGGGAGAACCAGCCCCAGCATTTT
CASSFGLRENQPQHF
>-|TRBV7-9|TRBJ2-3
TGTGCCAGCAGCGCCGGTATCGGCGGGGAAACAGATACGCAGTATTTT
CASSAGIGGETDTQYF
>-|TRBV9|TRBJ2-3
TGTGCCAGCAGCGTAGAAGTCAGCGCAGATACGCAGTATTTT
CASSVEVSADTQYF
>TRBD2|TRBV11-2|TRBJ2-3
TGTGCCAGCAGCTTACTAGCGGGCCGCGCAGATACGCAGTATTTT
CASSLLAGRADTQYF
>TRBD1|TRBV27|TRBJ2-2
TGTGCCAGCAGTTTATCCCGGGACAGGGTACTTGCCGGGGAGCTGTTTTTT
CASSLSRDRVLAGELFF
>TRBD1|TRBV30|TRBJ1-2
TGTGCCTGGAGTGTATTGAGGACAGGCTCGAACTATGGCTACACCTTC
CAWSVLRTGSNYGYTF
>TRBD1|TRBV30|TRBJ1-2
TGTGCCTGGAGTGTATATCCGACAGGGGACTATGGCTACACCTTC
CAWSVYPTGDYGYTF
>-|TRBV30|TRBJ2-7
TGTGCCTGGAGTGTACCCCAGGCCGCCATCTACGAGCAGTACTTC
CAWSVPQAAIYEQYF
>-|TRBV5-5|TRBJ1-5
TGTGCCAGCAGCTTGGGGACTCTTGGCAATCAGCCCCAGCATTTT
CASSLGTLGNQPQHF
>-|TRBV18|TRBJ2-1
TGTGCCAGCTCACCACCGGCTTGGCAGGTGGGCTACAATGAGCAGTTCTTC
CASSPPAWQVGYNEQFF
>TRBD2|TRBV4-1|TRBJ2-3
TGCGCCAGCAGTACATCGGGATTAGCGGGGGCAAGCACAGATACGCAGTATTTT
CASSTSGLAGASTDTQYF
>TRBD2|TRBV28|TRBJ2-7
TGTGCCAGCAGTTTAGGACTAGCCCGGGTCGACGAGCAGTACTTC
CASSLGLARVDEQYF
>TRBD1|TRBV7-2|TRBJ1-3
TGTGCCAGCAGCTTAGGGCTCGACAGGGGGCCTGGAAACACCATATATTTT
CASSLGLDRGPGNTIYF
>-|TRBV4-2|TRBJ2-5
TGTGCCAGCAGCCAAGAAGTTGCGATGTACCAAGAGACCCAGTACTTC
CASSQEVAMYQETQYF
>-|TRBV4-1|TRBJ2-2
TGCGCCAGCAGCCGTGGTCTAGTCCCGCTGAACACCGGGGAGCTGTTTTTT
CASSRGLVPLNTGELFF
>-|TRBV13|TRBJ1-4
TGTGCCAGCAGCTTAGGCGCAGGGCGAACTAATGAAAAACTGTTTTTT
CASSLGAGRTNEKLFF
>-|TRBV7-9|TRBJ1-5
TGTGCCAGCAGCCCAACAGGGTATAGCAATCAGCCCCAGCATTTT
CASSPTGYSNQPQHF
>TRBD1|TRBV9|TRBJ1-1
TGTGCCAGCAGCGTATTTGGGGGGACAGGGGGCGCAAACACTGAAGCTTTCTTT
CASSVFGGTGGANTEAFF
>TRBD2|TRBV4-2|TRBJ2-3
TGTGCCAGCAGCGCCACCGGGACTAGCGCCACAGATACGCAGTATTTT
CASSATGTSATDTQYF
>-|TRBV5-4|TRBJ2-1
TGTGCCAGCAGCCCCCAGGGCAGGGGCAATGAGCAGTTCTTC
CASSPQGRGNEQFF
>-|TRBV6-1|TRBJ1-5
TGTGCCAGCAGTGAGTTGGTGAGCTATCAGCCCCAGCATTTT
CASSELVSYQPQHF
>-|TRBV7-8|TRBJ2-5
TGTGCCAGCAGCCTTCTCGAGGAGTCCCAAGAGACCCAGTACTTC
CASSLLEESQETQYF
>TRBD1|TRBV19|TRBJ1-2
TGTGCCAGTAGTATGGTGGTGGGACAGGACGCCTACACCTTC
CASSMVVGQDAYTF
>-|TRBV28|TRBJ1-2
TGTGCCAGCAGCTCGGCCACCCCGGTACCGAGGGATGGCTACACCTTC
CASSSATPVPRDGYTF
>-|TRBV5-4|TRBJ1-3
TGTGCCAGCAGCTTGGACAGTGCTTCGGCTGGAAACACCATATATTTT
CASSLDSASAGNTIYF
>-|TRBV19|TRBJ1-6
TGTGCCAGTAGTATGTCCGCGTGGGAGGATTCACCCCTCCACTTT
CASSMSAWEDSPLHF
>TRBD1|TRBV9|TRBJ2-5
TGTGCCAGCAGCGTTAGCCCCGGGACAGGGTTGGAGACCCAGTACTTC
CASSVSPGTGLETQYF
>-|TRBV21-1|TRBJ2-7
TGTGCCAGCAGCTACCGGGACAGAGATTACGAGCAGTACTTC
CASSYRDRDYEQYF
>TRBD2|TRBV7-2|TRBJ2-1
TGTGCCAGCAGAATACCGACTAGCGGGGGATTCCACGAGCAGTTCTTC
CASRIPTSGGFHEQFF
>-|TRBV6-1|TRBJ2-7
TGTGCCAGCAGTGCAGACAGGTTATCCTACGAGCAGTACTTC
CASSADRLSYEQYF
>-|TRBV29-1|TRBJ1-2
TGCAGCGTGGACGTACGAAGCGGCTATGGCTACACCTTC
CSVDVRSGYGYTF
>-|TRBV13|TRBJ2-7
TGTGCCAGCAGCCAAGCGGTCTGGAGCTCCTACGAGCAGTACTTC
CASSQAVWSSYEQYF
>-|TRBV6-5|TRBJ1-1
TGTGCCAGCAGTTACACGGACATCCTCGGGAACACTGAAGCTTTCTTT
CASSYTDILGNTEAFF
>-|TRBV11-2|TRBJ2-1
TGTGCCAGCAGCTTAACCCCTGACAGAAACAATGAGCAGTTCTTC
CASSLTPDRNNEQFF
>-|TRBV6-5|TRBJ2-3
TGTGCCAGCAGTTCCAGCGACGCTAGTGCAGATACGCAGTATTTT
CASSSSDASADTQYF
>-|TRBV9|TRBJ1-3
TGTGCCAGCAGCTCAGCTGGGGCGCGGGGAAACACCATATATTTT
CASSSAGARGNTIYF
>TRBD2|TRBV13|TRBJ2-1
TGTGCCAGCAGCCTAAGACGCGGGGGGCTTAGGCTTGAGCAGCTCTTC
CASSLRRGGLRLEQLF
>TRBD2|TRBV7-2|TRBJ2-1
TGTGCCAGCAGCTTCCTGGGACTAGGGGACAATGAGCAGTTCTTC
CASSFLGLGDNEQFF
>-|TRBV7-6|TRBJ2-2
TGTGCCAGCAGCGTAGCGGGACAGGGAACGAACACCGGGGAGCTGTTTTTT
CASSVAGQGTNTGELFF
>TRBD1|TRBV2|TRBJ1-2
TGTGCCAGCAGTGAGAGACAGGGTTTTTATGGCTACACCTTC
CASSERQGFYGYTF
>-|TRBV27|TRBJ2-1
TGTGCCAGCAGTTTATTTGGTCTGGCGGACCCCCGGGGCAATGAGCAGTTCTTC
CASSLFGLADPRGNEQFF
>TRBD2|TRBV4-2|TRBJ2-1
TGTGCCAGCAGCCAAGGGTCCGGACTAGGCCCTAAGGATGAGCAGTTCTTC
CASSQGSGLGPKDEQFF
>-|TRBV19|TRBJ1-2
TGTGCCAGTAGTATACTGGACAGATCCTATGGCTACACCTTC
CASSILDRSYGYTF
>-|TRBV9|TRBJ2-3
TGTGCCAGCAGCGTAGGTCAAACGGGGGCAGATACGCAGTATTTT
CASSVGQTGADTQYF
>-|TRBV5-1|TRBJ2-2
TGCGCCAGCAGTAAAGTTGAGACCGGGGAGCTGTTTTTT
CASSKVETGELFF
>-|TRBV14|TRBJ1-4
TGTGCCAGCAGCCATTATGGACTTAATGAAAAACTGTTTTTT
CASSHYGLNEKLFF